Described below is a single T cell receptor (beta chain) sequence and its context. Its antigen is unknown. The ends lost 3 bases at V and 4 bases at J; junction bases unmatched: 8. This CDR3 is built from 15 residues. The V gene's germline CDR1 is LNHDA and CDR2 SQIVND (reference sequence). This entry is derived from a study of T cell clones after liver transplantation. At the level of the study: Standard immunosuppression, with no induction, continued until 12-24 months after transplant.

Study-level points and caveats: Graft donor-reactive T cells may have migrated into the graft rather than being deleted.

The assay was immunoSEQ multiplex PCR, and TCRdb's table has in-frame clones only and misses some. In the table there are under 150,000 clones, 90% of which are singletons. V and J are TRBV19 and TRBJ1-1; the match to TRBD1 covers 7 bases. Sequencing was performed on CD4+ T cells from blood, taken 12 months after liver transplant. The clonotype was recovered from a human patient who received a liver transplant. Some T cells may be the graft donor's. In DNA, the CDR3 is TGTGCCAGTAGTATCCCTAAGGGGGCAAGCACTGAAGCTTTCTTT. This translates into CASSIPKGASTEAFF.